A single sample gave rise to the 25 T cell receptor beta chains below, sequenced in a study of blood T cell repertoires in COVID-19. The method was immunoSEQ multiplex PCR; TCRdb's version includes in-frame clones alone and lacks a portion of them. The data contain around 120,000 clones, around 79% of them singletons. The sample taken for sequencing was peripheral blood. The receptor source for this set is a man aged 70-80 years with acute or convalescent COVID-19.

The chain links TRBV9 to TRBJ1-4, with 10 bases that match TRBD1. V gave up 4 bases and J gave up 7 bases; unmatched junction bases: 7. There are 15 residues in the CDR3. Germline V gene sequence: CDR1 SGDLS, CDR2 YYNGEE. The CDR3 nucleotides are TGTGCCAGCAGCTTGAGACAGGGGGCCTTTGAAAAACTGTTTTTT. Its translation is CASSLRQGAFEKLFF. The variable domain in full, completed from reference TRBV9 and TRBJ1-4, reads DSGVTQTPKHLITATGQRVTLRCSPRSGDLSVYWYQQSLDQGLQFLIQYYNGEERAKGNILERFSAQQFPDLHSELNLSSLELGDSALYFCASSLRQGAFEKLFFGSGTQLSVL.

J is TRBJ1-4 and V is TRBV2, with D possibly TRBD1 on 5 matching bases. The length of the CDR3 is 16 residues. Germline V CDR1 and CDR2: SNHLY, FYNNEI. Trimming left V 6 bases short and J 1 base short, with 15 bases between. CDR3 nucleotides: TGTGCCAGCAGCGAGGGGAAGGGAGGAACTAATGAAAAACTGTTTTTT. This sequence encodes CASSEGKGGTNEKLFF. Filled out from reference TRBV2 and TRBJ1-4, the complete variable domain reads EPEVTQTPSHQVTQMGQEVILRCVPISNHLYFYWYRQILGQKVEFLVSFYNNEISEKSEIFDDQFSVERPDGSNFTLKIRSTKLEDSAMYFCASSEGKGGTNEKLFFGSGTQLSVL.

The chain combines TRBV5-4 with TRBJ2-3, with D possibly being TRBD2 (5 bases). Trimming shortened V by 4 bases and J by 2 bases, and 11 bases separated the two germline ends. This CDR3 comprises 14 residues. Germline CDR1 SGHNT, CDR2 YYREEE (reference sequence). The CDR3 region has the DNA TGTGCCAGCAGCGCAACCCTAGCCACAGATACGCAGTATTTT. This sequence encodes CASSATLATDTQYF.

The V gene is TRBV6-5, the J gene TRBJ2-3, with 8 nucleotides matching TRBD1. CDR3 size: 15 residues. V gave up 6 bases and J gave up 1 base; unmatched junction bases: 6. Germline CDR1 and CDR2: MNHEY and SVGAGI. Here the CDR3 DNA reads TGTGCCAGCAGAAATACAGGGGGTGGCACAGATACGCAGTATTTT. Its translation is CASRNTGGGTDTQYF.

This clone was found a few times. The genes are TRBV7-9 and TRBJ1-1; the D is unclear. CDR3 size: 13 residues. Germline CDR1 and CDR2: SEHNR and FQNEAQ (reference sequence). Trimming took off 1 base at V and 6 bases at J, with 9 bases between the two ends. The CDR3 sequence: CASSLVWTPEAFF. CDR3 coding DNA: TGTGCCAGCAGCTTAGTATGGACTCCTGAAGCTTTCTTT. Looking up the rest from reference TRBV7-9 and TRBJ1-1 gives the full variable domain: DTGVSQNPRHKITKRGQNVTFRCDPISEHNRLYWYRQTLGQGPEFLTYFQNEAQLEKSRLLSDRFSAERPKGSFSTLEIQRTEQGDSAMYLCASSLVWTPEAFFGQGTRLTVV.

This clone was counted once. The V gene is TRBV7-9, the J gene TRBJ2-7; 9 bases line up with TRBD2. The V gene's germline CDR1 is SEHNR and CDR2 FQNEAQ (reference sequence). The CDR3 extends over 14 amino acids. The V gene end was trimmed by 3 bases and the J gene end by 3 bases; junction bases not matched to a gene: 3. CDR3 coding DNA: TGTGCCAGCAGCTTGTTAGCGGGAGACTACGAGCAGTACTTC. This sequence encodes CASSLLAGDYEQYF.

This clone was recorded once. The chain uses TRBV18 and TRBJ2-1; TRBD2 matches at 11 bases. Germline assignment: CDR1 KGHSH and CDR2 LQKENI. The CDR3 is 15 residues long. V dropped 6 bases and J dropped 6; count of bases not matched to a gene: 7. CDR3 nucleotides: TGTGCCAGCTCCCTAGCGGGGGGTCCCCTCAATGAGCAGTTCTTC. Translation: CASSLAGGPLNEQFF.

This clone appeared a few times. The CDR3 reads CASSYSTGLYGYTF. The CDR3 DNA is TGTGCCAGCAGTTACTCGACAGGCCTCTATGGCTACACCTTC. The chain joins TRBV6-5 to TRBJ1-2; TRBD1 might be the D (6 bases). The CDR3 spans 14 residues. The V end was cut by 0 bases, the J end by 4 bases, with 9 bases between. The V gene's germline CDR1 is MNHEY and CDR2 SVGAGI.

This rearrangement joins TRBV5-5 to TRBJ1-1; 7 bases align to TRBD1. There are 15 residues in the CDR3. With V trimmed by 3 bases and J by 4 bases, 9 bases remained unmatched. CDR1 is SGHKS, CDR2 YYEKEE, per germline (reference sequence). The CDR3 here is CASSYSGTAFTEAFF. The CDR3 DNA reads TGTGCCAGCAGCTACTCCGGGACAGCGTTCACTGAAGCTTTCTTT.

This chain links TRBV2 with TRBJ2-7; D is possibly TRBD1 (6 bases). The V gene's germline CDR1 is SNHLY and CDR2 FYNNEI. The V end lost 5 bases, the J end lost 3 bases, and 11 bases lay between the germline ends. The CDR3 has 13 amino acids. CDR3 coding DNA: TGTGCCAGCAGTTTCTCAGGGGTCTACGAGCAGTACTTC. Amino acids: CASSFSGVYEQYF.

The J gene is TRBJ2-3, the V gene TRBV2, with TRBD2 matching 7 bases. CDR1 and CDR2 (germline): SNHLY, FYNNEI. The CDR3 covers 15 residues. V gave up 6 bases and J gave up 6 bases; unmatched junction bases: 12. The chain's CDR3 is CASSESGAGVDTQYF. CDR3 nucleotide sequence: TGTGCCAGCAGCGAGAGCGGGGCGGGTGTGGATACGCAGTATTTT.

The chain joins TRBV12-2 to TRBJ2-2; TRBD2 is taken as the D call from the table, unchecked against the DNA. TRBV12-2 is a listed pseudogene. The CDR3 is 16 residues long. The CDR3 spells CASRLGSGANTGELFF. In DNA form, the CDR3 reads TGTGCAAGTCGCTTAGGGAGCGGGGCGAACACCGGGGAGCTGTTTTTT.

The gene calls are TRBV6-2 or TRBV6-3 and TRBJ2-1; 7 nucleotides align to TRBD2. The germline V gene encodes CDR1 MNHEY and CDR2 SVGEGT. V lost 0 bases, J lost 4 bases, and 12 bases stayed unmatched. The CDR3 runs to 18 residues. DNA of the CDR3: TGTGCCAGCAGTTACTCGTTGCGGGGGACTACAAAATACAATGAGCAGTTCTTC. The encoded protein is CASSYSLRGTTKYNEQFF.

This clone was seen a handful of times. The rearrangement joins TRBV6-2 or TRBV6-3 to TRBJ1-5, with no clear D. Germline V CDR1 and CDR2: MNHEY, SVGEGT. This CDR3 is built from 15 residues. Trimming stripped 2 bases from V and 2 bases from J, with 10 bases between. CDR3 loop: CASSYPPSGNQPQHF. The DNA for the CDR3 is TGTGCCAGCAGTTACCCCCCATCGGGCAATCAGCCCCAGCATTTT.

The rearrangement joins TRBV7-2 to TRBJ2-7; TRBD1 aligns across 9 bases. The CDR3 runs to 15 residues. Germline CDR1 SGHTA, CDR2 FQGNSA. The V gene end was trimmed by 4 bases and the J gene end by 3 bases; junction bases not matched to a gene: 7. CDR3 sequence reads: CASSSGQGAIYEQYF. CDR3 in DNA: TGTGCCAGCAGCTCGGGACAGGGAGCTATCTACGAGCAGTACTTC.

The table lists this clone with a few counts. The chain joins TRBV27 to TRBJ1-5; D not resolved. Trimming cost V 2 bases and J 7 bases, with 12 bases left between them. This CDR3 spans 14 amino acids. Germline CDR1 MNHEY, CDR2 SMNVEV (reference sequence). The CDR3 region has the DNA TGTGCCAGCAGTTTAGCGGGGATAGAGCAGCCCCAGCATTTT. Its translation is CASSLAGIEQPQHF.

The chain combines TRBV5-6 with TRBJ2-1, with 10 bases matching TRBD1. Germline lookup yields CDR1 SGHDT and CDR2 YYEEEE. The CDR3 consists of 15 residues. J lost 8 bases, V lost 4 bases, and 9 bases had no gene match. In DNA form, the CDR3 reads TGTGCCAGCAGCACGACAGGGGGCGCCAAGGATGAGCAGTTCTTC. This encodes CASSTTGGAKDEQFF.

The chain is built from TRBV9 and TRBJ2-5, with D tentatively TRBD2 (5 bases). Germline CDR1 and CDR2: SGDLS and YYNGEE. The CDR3 loop spans 14 amino acids. V shed 0 bases and J shed 4 bases, with 10 bases lying between them. The CDR3 bases are TGTGCCAGCAGCGTAGGTCTAGCCCCAGAGACCCAGTACTTC. It is translated as CASSVGLAPETQYF.

This clone was counted a few times. CDR3 residues: CASSPTSGGYNEQFF. As DNA, the CDR3 is TGTGCCAGCAGTCCTACTAGCGGGGGTTACAATGAGCAGTTCTTC. This chain links TRBV6-4 with TRBJ2-1; 11 bases map to TRBD2. The germline CDR1 and CDR2 sequences are MRHNA and SNTAGT. With 5 bases clipped from V and 4 bases from J, the junction kept 4 bases outside the gene matches. This CDR3 is built from 15 residues.

The chain combines TRBV19 with TRBJ2-2; 14 positions match TRBD2. The CDR3 runs to 17 residues. The trim removed 5 bases at V and 3 bases at J, leaving 5 bases unmatched. Germline V gives CDR1 LNHDA, CDR2 SQIVND (reference sequence). The CDR3 bases are TGTGCCAGTAGTTTGGGACTAGCGGGGGAGCACACCGGGGAGCTGTTTTTT. Residues: CASSLGLAGEHTGELFF.

This chain joins TRBV7-2 and TRBJ2-1; 7 positions agree with TRBD2. Germline CDR1 is SGHTA and CDR2 is FQGNSA. The V segment lost 4 bases and the J segment 8 bases; nucleotides outside the gene matches: 5. The CDR3 sequence is 13 residues long. CDR3 region: CASSSLGRDEQFF. CDR3 DNA: TGTGCCAGCAGCTCCCTGGGGAGGGATGAGCAGTTCTTC.

This clone was detected only a few times. The chain joins TRBV6-1 to TRBJ1-3, with D hard to call. CDR3 length equals 17 residues. V was shortened by 4 bases and J by 0 bases, with 16 bases between the two germline ends. The germline CDR1 and CDR2 sequences are MNHNS and SASEGT. The CDR3 coding sequence is TGTGCCAGCAGTGCCCTAGCCACTAAGAACTCTGGAAACACCATATATTTT. Encoded protein: CASSALATKNSGNTIYF.

The chain joins TRBV7-2 to TRBJ1-2, with 7 bases that match TRBD1. Germline CDR1 SGHTA, CDR2 FQGNSA. The length of the CDR3 is 14 residues. With 5 bases clipped from V and 5 bases from J, the junction kept 8 bases outside the gene matches. The CDR3 sequence is CASSPGGTAYGYTF. The CDR3 region has the DNA TGTGCCAGCAGCCCAGGGGGGACCGCTTATGGCTACACCTTC.

This chain links TRBV7-3 with TRBJ2-6; D unclear. Trimming shortened V by 5 bases and J by 0 bases, and 8 bases separated the two germline ends. Germline values: CDR1 SGHTA, CDR2 FQGTGA. The CDR3 length is 15 residues. The CDR3 loop reads CASSQTTSGANVLTF. CDR3 coding DNA: TGTGCCAGCAGCCAGACAACCTCTGGGGCCAACGTCCTGACTTTC. The entire variable domain, with the rest obtained from reference TRBV7-3 and TRBJ2-6, is as follows: GAGVSQTPSNKVTEKGKYVELRCDPISGHTALYWYRQSLGQGPEFLIYFQGTGAADDSGLPNDRFFAVRPEGSVSTLKIQRTERGDSAVYLCASSQTTSGANVLTFGAGSRLTVL.

The chain links TRBV5-6 to TRBJ1-4; weak D call: TRBD1 (6 bases). V lost 5 bases and J 4 bases, leaving 18 bases between the germline ends. The CDR3 is made up of 16 amino acids. Germline V lookup: CDR1 SGHDT, CDR2 YYEEEE. Here the CDR3 reads CASSKTPGAINEKLFF. For the CDR3, the DNA is TGTGCCAGCAGTAAGACCCCAGGGGCTATTAATGAAAAACTGTTTTTT.